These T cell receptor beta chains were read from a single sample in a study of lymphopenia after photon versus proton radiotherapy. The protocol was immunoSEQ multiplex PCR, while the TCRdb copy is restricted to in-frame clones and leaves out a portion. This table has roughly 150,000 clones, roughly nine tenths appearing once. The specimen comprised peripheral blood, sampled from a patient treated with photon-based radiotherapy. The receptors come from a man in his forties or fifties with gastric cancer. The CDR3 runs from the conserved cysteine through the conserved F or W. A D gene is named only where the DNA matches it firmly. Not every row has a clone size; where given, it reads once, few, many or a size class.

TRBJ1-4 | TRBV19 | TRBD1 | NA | CASSYRGDGEKLFF | TGTGCCAGTAGTTACAGGGGGGACGGTGAAAAACTGTTTTTT
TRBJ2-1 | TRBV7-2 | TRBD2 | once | CASSLASGVSYNEQFF | TGTGCCAGCAGCTTAGCGAGCGGGGTTTCCTACAATGAGCAGTTCTTC
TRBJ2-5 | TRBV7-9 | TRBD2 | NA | CASSRGSPETQYF | TGTGCCAGCAGCCGCGGGAGCCCAGAGACCCAGTACTTC
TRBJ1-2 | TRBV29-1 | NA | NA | CSVEDSDYGYTF | TGCAGCGTTGAAGACAGTGACTATGGCTACACCTTC
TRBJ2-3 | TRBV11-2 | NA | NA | CASSLGGVTTDTQYF | TGTGCCAGCAGCTTAGGGGGGGTCACGACAGATACGCAGTATTTT
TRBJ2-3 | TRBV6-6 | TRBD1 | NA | CASSWLGGGDTQYF | TGTGCCAGCAGTTGGTTAGGGGGCGGCGATACGCAGTATTTT
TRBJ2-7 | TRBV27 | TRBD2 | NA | CASRLLAGGPIEQYF | TGTGCCAGCAGGCTTCTAGCGGGAGGGCCGATCGAGCAGTACTTC
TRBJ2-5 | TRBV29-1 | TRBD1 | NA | CSAGQGQETQYF | TGCAGCGCAGGACAGGGGCAAGAGACCCAGTACTTC
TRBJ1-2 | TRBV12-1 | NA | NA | CASSPKGGHIANYGYTF | TGTGCCAGCAGCCCCAAGGGAGGACATATAGCTAACTATGGCTACACCTTC
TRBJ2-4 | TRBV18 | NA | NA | CASSPPGTAKNIQYF | TGTGCCAGCTCACCACCAGGGACAGCCAAAAACATTCAGTACTTC
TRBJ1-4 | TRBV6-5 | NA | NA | CASRRSRGNEKLFF | TGTGCCAGCAGACGGAGTCGGGGGAATGAAAAACTGTTTTTT
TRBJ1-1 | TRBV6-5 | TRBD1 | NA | CASRGDRADTEAFF | TGTGCCAGCAGGGGGGACAGGGCTGACACTGAAGCTTTCTTT
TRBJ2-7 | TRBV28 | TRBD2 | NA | CASSLYPSLLAGGTYEQYF | TGTGCCAGCAGTTTATACCCCTCGCTGCTAGCGGGAGGAACCTACGAGCAGTACTTC
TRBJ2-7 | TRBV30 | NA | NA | CAWSEAMFSYEQYF | TGTGCCTGGAGTGAAGCGATGTTCTCTTACGAGCAGTACTTC